This T cell receptor (beta chain) is from a study of cytomegalovirus exposure and HLA in healthy donors (dated by TCRdb to between 2016 and 2019). Background on the whole study: According to a later analysis, the 120 or so validation repertoires were produced on the same platform as the 680 or so repertoires of the first cohort. The study was designed to test whether signatures of past pathogen exposure could be identified by cataloging public T cell receptors. In addition to the first cohort of 650 to 800 subjects, a separate validation cohort of over 90 different subjects was used. To predict cytomegalovirus infection status, the study brought together high-throughput TCR immunosequencing, statistical association of individual TCRs with disease status, and machine learning. On the study overall, not on this receptor specifically: A later analysis found that TCRs clustered in the first cohort also tended to co-occur in the roughly 120 validation repertoires, with approximately 93% of cluster scores above 0. The validation cohort had no HLA typing available for a later analysis, so co-occurrence within that cohort was assessed over all 120 or so repertoires. The classifier was reported to diagnose cytomegalovirus status with high specificity and sensitivity in both the original and validation cohorts. Across donors, most TCR sequences were observed very rarely, whereas some public TCRs were present in many individuals. The authors suggested that the approach could potentially be generalized to other disease states and immunological phenotypes. A few of the identified cytomegalovirus-associated TCR beta chains were confirmed in vitro to be specific for cytomegalovirus antigens. The study listed approximately 150 TCR beta chains as associated with cytomegalovirus.

From cysteine to phenylalanine, the CDR3 is 12 amino acids long. Only CDR3 DNA is held: 36 bases, read in frame from base 1. The germline V gene (reference sequence) provides CDR1 SEHNR and CDR2 FQNEAQ. Trimming leaves V shorter by 5 bases and J shorter by 7 bases, with the junction holding 4 bases beyond the gene matches. The donors were included in the validation cohort of 90 to 150 subjects, a group kept apart from the roughly 700-subject first cohort. Libraries were constructed by the immunoSEQ multiplex PCR assay. The source study handled its data this way. To diagnose cytomegalovirus status from the catalog of TCR beta chain sequences, a statistical classification framework was built. The source is immuneACCESS, and TCRdb retained only in-frame sequences with V and J called. Part of the clones is not carried over; for the studies checked, unresolved V genes explain less than half of this, and the remainder is unexplained. The D gene and trimming were derived from the DNA, and the V and J assignments and clone size from that table. Recorded for this sample are roughly 260,000 clones; 90% of them occurred a single time. 0.37% of the sample is held by the ten biggest clonotypes.

As regards this clone: Its antigen has not been determined. No qualities accompany the bases; no much larger clone lies one base away.

This sequence was found in a woman under 30 in good health and CMV-seronegative. In this chain, TRBV7-9 is recombined with TRBJ1-1; the central 7 bases match TRBD1. The sample consisted of PBMCs. The sequenced DNA: TGTGCCAGCAGCCTTCAGGGGGGTGAAGCTTTCTTT. The encoded protein is CASSLQGGEAFF.